The 7 T cell receptor beta chains reported below all come from one sample, sequenced in a study of CD8 T cells in Susac syndrome. The authors reverse transcribed roughly 0.5 to 1 ug RNA with random hexamers. Using its own MiXCR run on the immunoSEQ multiplex PCR reads, TCRdb lists one record per CDR3 protein. The sample lists around 300,000 distinct CDR3 sequences, almost 85% occurring once. Sequences were obtained from CD8+ T cells from PBMCs. The receptors here all came from a human donor with multiple sclerosis.

The rearrangement uses TRBV28 and TRBJ2-6, with 8 bases fitting TRBD1. The ends lost 6 bases at V and 0 bases at J; junction bases unmatched: 4. Germline V lookup: CDR1 MDHEN, CDR2 SYDVKM. The CDR3 sequence is 16 residues long. This CDR3 reads CASSIRGLSGANVLTF. CDR3 coding DNA: TGTGCCAGCAGCATCAGGGGGCTCTCTGGGGCCAACGTCCTGACTTTC.

J is TRBJ2-7 and V is TRBV6-2 or TRBV6-3; no reliable D call. Germline CDR1 reads MNHEY; CDR2 reads SVGEGT. The length of the CDR3 is 14 residues. Trimming took off 1 base at V and 2 bases at J, with 9 bases between the two ends. The CDR3 reads CASSYYSLTYEQYF. DNA of the CDR3: TGTGCCAGCAGTTACTACAGCCTGACCTACGAGCAGTACTTC.

The chain recombines TRBV28 with TRBJ2-1; D unresolved. Germline CDR1 and CDR2: MDHEN and SYDVKM. This CDR3 region has 11 residues. Trimming shortened V by 3 bases and J by 7 bases, and 4 bases separated the two germline ends. CDR3 nucleotide sequence: TGTGCCAGCAGTTTGAGGAATGAGCAGTTCTTC. This translates into CASSLRNEQFF.

The chain joins TRBV6-5 to TRBJ1-1, with a weak D call TRBD1 (5 bases). The CDR3 totals 17 residues. Trimming shortened V by 2 bases and J by 0 bases, and 16 bases separated the two germline ends. Germline loops: CDR1 MNHEY, CDR2 SVGAGI. This chain's CDR3 is CASSYTGGTGMNTEAFF. The CDR3 DNA sequence: TGTGCCAGCAGTTACACTGGGGGGACGGGGATGAACACTGAAGCTTTCTTT.

V gene TRBV20-1 combines with J gene TRBJ1-1; D uncertain. V was shortened by 7 bases and J by 2 bases, with 11 bases between the two germline ends. Germline V gene data show CDR1 as DFQATT and CDR2 as SNEGSKA (reference sequence). The CDR3 spans 12 residues. DNA of the CDR3: TGCAGTGGAGAGGCGGAAAACACTGAAGCTTTCTTT. This translates into CSGEAENTEAFF.

J is TRBJ2-7 and V is TRBV9, with 9 bases identical to TRBD2. V lost 3 bases and J lost 6; bases outside the gene matches: 4. The CDR3 sequence is 13 residues long. CDR1 is SGDLS, CDR2 YYNGEE, per germline. The CDR3 sequence: CASSANSGSEQYF. The CDR3 region has the DNA TGTGCCAGCAGCGCCAATAGCGGGAGCGAGCAGTACTTC.

The genes are TRBV7-3 and TRBJ2-1; unclear D gene. Germline V lookup: CDR1 SGHTA, CDR2 FQGTGA. CDR3 length: 16 amino acids. V dropped 0 bases and J dropped 8 bases, with 17 bases sitting between them. CDR3 sequence: CASSLTSTPLWDEQFF. In nucleotides, the CDR3 is TGTGCCAGCAGCTTAACAAGCACCCCCCTCTGGGATGAGCAGTTCTTC.